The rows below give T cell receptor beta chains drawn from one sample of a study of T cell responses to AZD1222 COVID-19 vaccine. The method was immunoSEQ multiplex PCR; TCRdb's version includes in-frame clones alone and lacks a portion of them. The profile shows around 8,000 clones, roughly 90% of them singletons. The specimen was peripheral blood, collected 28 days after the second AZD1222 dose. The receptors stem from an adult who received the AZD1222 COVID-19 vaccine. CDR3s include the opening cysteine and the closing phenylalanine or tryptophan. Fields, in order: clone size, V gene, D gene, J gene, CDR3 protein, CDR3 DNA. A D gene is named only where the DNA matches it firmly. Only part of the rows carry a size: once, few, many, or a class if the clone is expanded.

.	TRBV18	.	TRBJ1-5	CASSLSRDQPQHF	TGTGCCAGCTCACTAAGTAGGGATCAGCCCCAGCATTTT
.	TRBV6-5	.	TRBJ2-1	CASSTQPGSYNEQFF	TGTGCCAGCAGCACCCAACCTGGGAGCTACAATGAGCAGTTCTTC
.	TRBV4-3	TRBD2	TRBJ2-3	CASSQGVGRSADTQYF	TGCGCCAGCAGCCAAGGGGTCGGGAGGAGCGCAGATACGCAGTATTTT
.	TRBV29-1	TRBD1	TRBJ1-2	CSVPLGTGNLGYTF	TGCAGCGTCCCGCTCGGGACAGGGAATCTTGGCTACACCTTC
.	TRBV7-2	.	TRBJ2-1	CASSPWRENEQFF	TGTGCCAGCAGCCCTTGGCGGGAAAATGAGCAGTTCTTC
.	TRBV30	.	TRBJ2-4	CAWSRPKTVAKNIQYF	TGTGCCTGGAGTCGCCCCAAAACGGTAGCCAAAAACATTCAGTACTTC
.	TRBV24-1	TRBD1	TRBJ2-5	CATSDPTGGRQETQYF	TGTGCCACCAGTGATCCGACAGGGGGCCGGCAAGAGACCCAGTACTTC
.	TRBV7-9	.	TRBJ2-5	CASSLWQGGETQYF	TGTGCCAGCAGCTTGTGGCAGGGTGGAGAGACCCAGTACTTC
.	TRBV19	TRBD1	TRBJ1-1	CASQHGTGGFDTEAFF	TGTGCCAGTCAACACGGGACAGGGGGCTTTGACACTGAAGCTTTCTTT
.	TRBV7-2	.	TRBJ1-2	CASSSAWGDGYTF	TGTGCCAGCAGCTCGGCATGGGGAGATGGCTACACCTTC
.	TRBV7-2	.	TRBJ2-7	CASGAVVSYEQYF	TGTGCCAGCGGAGCGGTCGTCTCCTACGAGCAGTACTTC
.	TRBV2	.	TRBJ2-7	CASSEYQKQYF	TGTGCCAGCAGTGAATACCAGAAGCAGTACTTC
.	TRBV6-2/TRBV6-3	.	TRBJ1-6	CASSYPRDVSPLHF	TGTGCCAGCAGTTACCCCAGGGATGTGTCACCCCTCCACTTT
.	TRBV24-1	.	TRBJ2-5	CATSDPTEQETQYF	TGTGCCACCAGTGACCCGACAGAACAAGAGACCCAGTACTTC
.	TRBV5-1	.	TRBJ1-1	CASSLRPNMNTEAFF	TGCGCCAGCAGCCTGCGCCCGAACATGAACACTGAAGCTTTCTTT
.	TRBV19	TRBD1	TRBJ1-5	CASSSRQGLEGNQPQHF	TGTGCCAGTAGTTCCCGACAGGGCCTTGAAGGCAATCAGCCCCAGCATTTT
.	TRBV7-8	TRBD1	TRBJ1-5	CASSPEGAPVGGPQHF	TGTGCCAGCAGCCCCGAGGGGGCACCCGTTGGGGGGCCCCAGCATTTT
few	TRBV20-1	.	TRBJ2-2	CSASSRREVYTGELFF	TGCAGTGCTAGTAGTCGCAGGGAGGTTTACACCGGGGAGCTGTTTTTT
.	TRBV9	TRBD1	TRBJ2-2	CASSPGTGGIGELFF	TGTGCCAGCAGTCCGGGGACAGGGGGGATCGGGGAGCTGTTTTTT
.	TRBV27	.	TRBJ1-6	CASRPGVWGYNSPLHF	TGTGCCAGCAGACCGGGAGTATGGGGCTATAATTCACCCCTCCACTTT
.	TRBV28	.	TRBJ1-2	CASSQTANYGYTF	TGTGCCAGCAGCCAGACAGCCAACTATGGCTACACCTTC
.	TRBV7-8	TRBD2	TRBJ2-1	CASSLARTSGSQQFF	TGTGCCAGCAGCTTAGCTAGGACTAGCGGGAGCCAGCAGTTCTTC
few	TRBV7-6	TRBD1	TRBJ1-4	CASSLLGQGANRGEKLFF	TGTGCCAGCAGCTTACTTGGACAGGGGGCGAATCGTGGTGAAAAACTGTTTTTT
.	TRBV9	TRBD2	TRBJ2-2	CASSPRGENTGELFF	TGTGCCAGCAGCCCGCGGGGGGAGAACACCGGGGAGCTGTTTTTT
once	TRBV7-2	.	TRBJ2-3	CASSLGPSRTDTQYF	TGTGCCAGCAGCCTAGGGCCTTCTCGCACAGATACGCAGTATTTT
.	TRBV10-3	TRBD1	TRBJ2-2	CAIRGQLTGELFF	TGTGCCATCAGGGGACAGCTCACCGGGGAGCTGTTTTTT
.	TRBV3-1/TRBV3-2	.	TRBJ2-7	CASSPAWTGHYEQYF	TGTGCCAGCAGCCCGGCGTGGACGGGACACTACGAGCAGTACTTC
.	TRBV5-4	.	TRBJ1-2	CASSLGGTYGYTF	TGTGCCAGCAGCTTGGGGGGGACCTATGGCTACACCTTC
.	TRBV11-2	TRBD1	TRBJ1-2	CASSLGWTGSGGYTF	TGTGCCAGCAGCTTAGGTTGGACAGGGTCTGGTGGCTACACCTTC
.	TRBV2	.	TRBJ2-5	CASSEYGGGETQYF	TGTGCCAGCAGTGAATACGGGGGCGGTGAGACCCAGTACTTC
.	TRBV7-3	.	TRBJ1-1	CASSSQENTEAFF	TGTGCCAGCAGCTCACAGGAAAACACTGAAGCTTTCTTT
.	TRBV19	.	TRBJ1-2	CASSTRTANYGYTF	TGTGCCAGTAGTACGCGGACAGCTAACTATGGCTACACCTTC
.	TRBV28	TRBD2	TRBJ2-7	CASSSPSGRAIYEQYF	TGTGCCAGCAGTTCCCCTAGCGGGAGGGCCATCTACGAGCAGTACTTC
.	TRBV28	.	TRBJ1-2	CASSLTAPYGYTF	TGTGCCAGCAGTTTAACAGCTCCCTATGGCTACACCTTC
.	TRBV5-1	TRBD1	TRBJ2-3	CASSSTGTETDTQYF	TGCGCCAGCAGCTCGACCGGGACAGAGACAGATACGCAGTATTTT
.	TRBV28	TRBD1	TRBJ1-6	CASKVRGQGNNSPLHF	TGTGCCAGCAAAGTGCGGGGACAGGGAAACAATTCACCCCTCCACTTT
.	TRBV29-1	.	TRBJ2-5	CSHNYGGETQYF	TGCAGCCACAACTATGGAGGAGAGACCCAGTACTTC
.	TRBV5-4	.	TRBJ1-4	CASSGDSPATNEKLFF	TGTGCCAGCAGCGGGGACTCCCCCGCAACTAATGAAAAACTGTTTTTT
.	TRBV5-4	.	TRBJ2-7	CASSLGRESSYEQYF	TGTGCCAGCAGCTTGGGCCGGGAGAGCTCCTACGAGCAGTACTTC
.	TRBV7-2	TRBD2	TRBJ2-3	CASSKREVGDTQYF	TGTGCCAGCAGCAAGCGGGAGGTGGGAGATACGCAGTATTTT
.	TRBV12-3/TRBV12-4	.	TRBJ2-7	CASSHRERGEQYF	TGTGCCAGCAGTCACAGGGAGAGGGGCGAGCAGTACTTC
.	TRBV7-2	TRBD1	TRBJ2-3	CASNGQGTDTQYF	TGTGCCAGCAACGGACAGGGCACCGATACGCAGTATTTT